The clone carrying this T cell receptor (beta chain) has at least ten counts. The target antigen is unknown. The CDR3 consists of 16 residues. V lost 3 bases and J 0 bases, leaving 9 bases between the germline ends. Molecular barcoded adaptors covering alpha/delta and beta/gamma chains were used on 400 ng RNA. Using its own MiXCR run on the reads, TCRdb lists one record per CDR3 protein. The data hold about 86,000 distinct CDR3 sequences, with approximately 13% observed a single time. The data derive from a study of read filtering for tumor transcriptome and immune sequencing. At the level of the study: DNase treatment preceded whole-transcriptome library preparation. Study observations and caveats: About 80% of IR-seq clonotypes had one read, totaling 3% to 4% of reads; RNA-seq: roughly 76% and 46%. Dropping single-read clonotypes raised IR-seq and RNA-seq shared-clonotype correlation. IR-seq captured clonotypes deeper and more reliably than RNA-seq.

This sequence was found in a donor at least 40 years old with multiple myeloma. The V and J genes are TRBV12-3 or TRBV12-4 and TRBJ1-6; D perhaps matches TRBD1 (5 bases). Specimen: a population of CD138-negative cells sorted from bone marrow. The CDR3: CASSFRGSSYNSPLHF. CDR3 coding DNA: TGTGCCAGCAGTTTTCGGGGGAGCTCCTATAATTCACCCCTCCACTTT.